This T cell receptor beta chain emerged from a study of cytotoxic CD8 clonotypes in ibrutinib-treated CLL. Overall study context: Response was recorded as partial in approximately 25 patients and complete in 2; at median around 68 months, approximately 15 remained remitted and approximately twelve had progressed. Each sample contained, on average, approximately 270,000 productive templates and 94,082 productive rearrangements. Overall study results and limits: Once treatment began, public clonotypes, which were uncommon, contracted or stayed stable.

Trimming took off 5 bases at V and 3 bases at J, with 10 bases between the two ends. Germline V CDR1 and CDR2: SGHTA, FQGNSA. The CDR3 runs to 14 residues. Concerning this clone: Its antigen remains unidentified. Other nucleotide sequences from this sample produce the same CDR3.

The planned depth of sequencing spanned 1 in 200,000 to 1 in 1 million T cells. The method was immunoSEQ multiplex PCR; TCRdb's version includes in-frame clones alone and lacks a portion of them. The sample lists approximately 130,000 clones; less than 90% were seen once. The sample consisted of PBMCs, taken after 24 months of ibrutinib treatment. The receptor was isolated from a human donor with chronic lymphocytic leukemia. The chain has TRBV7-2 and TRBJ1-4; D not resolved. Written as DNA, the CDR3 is TGTGCCAGCAGCCCAAGTGGAGCTAATGAAAAACTGTTTTTT. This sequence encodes CASSPSGANEKLFF.